The clone carrying this T cell receptor (beta chain) was counted between two and nine times. The source of the sample is a study of early T cells in non-severe SARS-CoV-2 infection. TCRdb redid the calling of the 5' RACE reads with MiXCR, one entry per CDR3 protein. The sample includes about 63,000 distinct CDR3 sequences, under 15% of them seen just once. Germline CDR1 and CDR2: SGHRS and YFSETQ. The length of the CDR3 is 16 residues. The ends lost 1 base at V and 5 bases at J; junction bases unmatched: 6. The receptor was derived from an adult who was a healthcare worker with PCR-confirmed SARS-CoV-2 infection or an uninfected control (not recorded which). Sequenced input: whole blood. The chain carries TRBV5-1 and TRBJ2-1; 10 bases map to TRBD2. CDR3 sequence reads: CASSLPSGGVNNEQFF. The CDR3 DNA reads TGCGCCAGCAGCTTGCCCAGCGGGGGGGTAAACAATGAGCAGTTCTTC. The whole variable domain, remainder taken from reference TRBV5-1 and TRBJ2-1, is KAGVTQTPRYLIKTRGQQVTLSCSPISGHRSVSWYQQTPGQGLQFLFEYFSETQRNKGNFPGRFSGRQFSNSRSEMNVSTLELGDSALYLCASSLPSGGVNNEQFFGPGTRLTVL.